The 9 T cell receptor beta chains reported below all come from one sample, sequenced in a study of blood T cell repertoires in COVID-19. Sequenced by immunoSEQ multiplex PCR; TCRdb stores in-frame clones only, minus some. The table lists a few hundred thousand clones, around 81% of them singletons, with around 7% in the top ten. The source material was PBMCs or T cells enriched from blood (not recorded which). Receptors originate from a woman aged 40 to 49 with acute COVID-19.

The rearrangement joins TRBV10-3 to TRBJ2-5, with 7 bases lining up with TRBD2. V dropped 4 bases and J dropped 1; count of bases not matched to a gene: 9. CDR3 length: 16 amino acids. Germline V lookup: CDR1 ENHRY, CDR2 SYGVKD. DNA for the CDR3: TGTGCCATCAGTGTGGGGGGAGGGATGGGCCAAGAGACCCAGTACTTC. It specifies CAISVGGGMGQETQYF.

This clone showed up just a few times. The CDR3 loop reads CASSLWGLAGGPGELFF. The CDR3 DNA is TGTGCCAGCAGTTTATGGGGACTAGCGGGAGGGCCCGGGGAGCTGTTTTTT. The chain combines TRBV28 with TRBJ2-2, with 16 nucleotides matching TRBD2. The ends lost 0 bases at V and 6 bases at J; junction bases unmatched: 1. The V gene's germline CDR1 is MDHEN and CDR2 SYDVKM. This CDR3 comprises 17 residues.

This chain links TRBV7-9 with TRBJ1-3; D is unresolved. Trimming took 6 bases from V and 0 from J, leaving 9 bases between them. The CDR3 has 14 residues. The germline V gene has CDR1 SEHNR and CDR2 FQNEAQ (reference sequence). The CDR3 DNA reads TGTGCCAGCAGGGCGGAGGGCTCTGGAAACACCATATATTTT. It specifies CASRAEGSGNTIYF.

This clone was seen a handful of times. The chain's CDR3 is CASSQVGGQTYGYTF. Here the CDR3 DNA reads TGTGCCAGCAGCCAAGTTGGAGGACAGACGTATGGCTACACCTTC. The V call is TRBV14, the J call TRBJ1-2, with a weak D call TRBD1 (6 bases). V was clipped by 1 base and J by 5 bases, with 14 bases between them. CDR3 length equals 15 residues. The germline V gene has CDR1 SGHDN and CDR2 FVKESK.

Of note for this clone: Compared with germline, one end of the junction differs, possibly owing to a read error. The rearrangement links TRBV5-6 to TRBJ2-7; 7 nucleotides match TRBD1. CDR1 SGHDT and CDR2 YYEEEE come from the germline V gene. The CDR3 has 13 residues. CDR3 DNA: TGTGCCAGCAGCCTGGGCAACAGGGGCCCCAGCAACTTC. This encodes CASSLGNRGPSNF. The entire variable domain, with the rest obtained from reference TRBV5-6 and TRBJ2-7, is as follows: DAGVTQSPTHLIKTRGQQVTLRCSPKSGHDTVSWYQQALGQGPQFIFQYYEEEERQRGNFPDRFSGHQFPNYSSELNVNALLLGDSALYLCASSLGNRGPSNFGPGTRLTVT.

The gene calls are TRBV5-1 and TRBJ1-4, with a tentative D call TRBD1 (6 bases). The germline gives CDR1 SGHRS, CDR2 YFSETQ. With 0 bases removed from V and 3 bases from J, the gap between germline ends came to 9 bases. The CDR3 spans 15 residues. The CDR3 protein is CASSLDRVANEKLFF. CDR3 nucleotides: TGCGCCAGCAGCTTGGACAGGGTAGCTAATGAAAAACTGTTTTTT.

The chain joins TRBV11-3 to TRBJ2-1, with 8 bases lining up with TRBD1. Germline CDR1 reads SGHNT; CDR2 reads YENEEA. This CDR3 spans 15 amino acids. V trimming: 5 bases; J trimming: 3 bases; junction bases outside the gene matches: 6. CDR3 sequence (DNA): TGTGCCAGCAGCCCTGGACAGGGTGACTACAATGAGCAGTTCTTC. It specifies CASSPGQGDYNEQFF.

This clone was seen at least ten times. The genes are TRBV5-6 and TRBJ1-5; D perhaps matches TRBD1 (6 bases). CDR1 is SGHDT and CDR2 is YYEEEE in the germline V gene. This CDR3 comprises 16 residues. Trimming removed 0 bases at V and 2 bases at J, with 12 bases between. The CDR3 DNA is TGTGCCAGCAGCTTGGAGGCAGGGGCAGGCAATCAGCCCCAGCATTTT. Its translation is CASSLEAGAGNQPQHF.

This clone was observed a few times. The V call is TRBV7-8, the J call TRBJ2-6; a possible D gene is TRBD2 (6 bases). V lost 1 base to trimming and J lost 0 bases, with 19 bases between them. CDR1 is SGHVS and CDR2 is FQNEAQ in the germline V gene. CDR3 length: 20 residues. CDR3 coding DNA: TGTGCCAGCAGCTTAGGGGTCGGGAGCCGGTTCGGCTCTGGGGCCAACGTCCTGACTTTC. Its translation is CASSLGVGSRFGSGANVLTF.